The 7 T cell receptor beta chains below were found in one sample sequenced in a study of blood T cells in healthy people across ages (dated by TCRdb to the mid-2010s). Libraries were built with 5' RACE. Sequenced on an Illumina HiSeq 2500. A second roughly 6 to 12 cycle PCR used a sample-barcoded 5' primer and a J-beta primer mix. TCRdb reprocessing: public reads trimmed at Q25 with fastp, clones called with MiXCR, in-frame beta chains kept. Rows are unified per CDR3 protein, each entry keeping the most common DNA and genes. This sample holds some 1.6 million distinct CDR3 sequences; around 36% were observed only once. About 11% of the sample goes to the ten largest clones. The sample taken for sequencing was blood. These receptors originate from a woman between 25 and 40 years old in good health.

This chain connects TRBV15 to TRBJ1-4, with 8 bases lining up with TRBD1. CDR1 and CDR2 from the germline V gene are LNHNV and YYDKDF (reference sequence). V was pared by 5 bases and J by 5 bases, with 4 bases of the junction left unmatched. The CDR3 is 14 residues long. The CDR3 region is CATSPNRGNEKLFF. CDR3 bases: TGTGCCACCAGCCCGAACAGGGGGAATGAAAAACTGTTTTTT. Combining the CDR3 with reference TRBV15 and TRBJ1-4 gives the whole variable domain DAMVIQNPRYQVTQFGKPVTLSCSQTLNHNVMYWYQQKSSQAPKLLFHYYDKDFNNEADTPDNFQSRRPNTSFCFLDIRSPGLGDTAMYLCATSPNRGNEKLFFGSGTQLSVL.

This clonotype was counted only a few times. The chain links TRBV6-6 to TRBJ1-2; D remains unclear. Germline values: CDR1 MNHNY, CDR2 SVGAGI (reference sequence). The length of the CDR3 is 15 residues. V shed 8 bases and J shed 7 bases, with 23 bases lying between them. The CDR3 here is CASLAWSDSSGGYTF. Written as DNA, the CDR3 is TGTGCCAGCCTCGCGTGGAGTGATTCTAGTGGTGGCTACACCTTC.

In its sample, this clonotype was seen a few times. CDR3 in amino acids: CSALQGATNEKLFF. The CDR3 DNA follows: TGCAGCGCACTACAGGGGGCAACTAATGAAAAACTGTTTTTT. This chain joins TRBV29-1 and TRBJ1-4; TRBD1 matches 8 bases. CDR3 length: 14 amino acids. The germline V gene encodes CDR1 SQVTM and CDR2 ANQGSEA. The V gene end was trimmed by 7 bases and the J gene end by 0 bases; junction bases not matched to a gene: 4. The whole variable domain, remainder taken from reference TRBV29-1 and TRBJ1-4, is SAVISQKPSRDICQRGTSLTIQCQVDSQVTMMFWYRQQPGQSLTLIATANQGSEATYESGFVIDKFPISRPNLTFSTLTVSNMSPEDSSIYLCSALQGATNEKLFFGSGTQLSVL.

The V gene is TRBV5-1, the J gene TRBJ2-1, with 13 bases that match TRBD2. V was pared by 6 bases and J by 8 bases, with 5 bases of the junction left unmatched. This CDR3 has 14 amino acids. Looked up from germline, CDR1 is SGHRS and CDR2 is YFSETQ. The CDR3 region has the DNA TGCGCCAGCAACCCACTAGCGGGGGGGCATGAGCAGTTCTTC. Translating gives CASNPLAGGHEQFF. The entire variable domain, with the rest obtained from reference TRBV5-1 and TRBJ2-1, is as follows: KAGVTQTPRYLIKTRGQQVTLSCSPISGHRSVSWYQQTPGQGLQFLFEYFSETQRNKGNFPGRFSGRQFSNSRSEMNVSTLELGDSALYLCASNPLAGGHEQFFGPGTRLTVL.

This clonotype was found many times. The chain joins TRBV20-1 to TRBJ2-5, with 8 positions matching TRBD1. Germline loops: CDR1 DFQATT, CDR2 SNEGSKA (reference sequence). CDR3 size: 14 residues. Trimming cost V 1 base and J 7 bases; bases outside gene matches: 8. CDR3 sequence: CSARVQGAGGTQYF. The DNA for the CDR3 is TGCAGTGCTAGAGTTCAGGGGGCTGGAGGGACCCAGTACTTC.

This sequence joins TRBV6-5 and TRBJ2-1, with TRBD1 matching over 8 bases. Germline CDR1 reads MNHEY; CDR2 reads SVGAGI. The CDR3 has 15 amino acids. After removal of 7 bases from V and 9 bases from J, the junction contained 14 bases not matched to a gene. CDR3 coding DNA: TGTGCCAGCAATCTTCAGGGGGCCGATGGTAGTGAGCAGTTCTTC. Its translation: CASNLQGADGSEQFF.

The chain combines TRBV10-3 with TRBJ2-3, with D perhaps given as TRBD1 or TRBD2 (6 bases each). CDR1 ENHRY and CDR2 SYGVKD come from the germline V gene. Trimming took 6 bases from V and 3 from J, leaving 19 bases between them. This CDR3 spans 16 amino acids. The CDR3 reads CAISAGSTGGTDTQYF. The CDR3 coding sequence is TGTGCCATCAGCGCGGGGTCGACAGGCGGTACAGATACGCAGTATTTT.